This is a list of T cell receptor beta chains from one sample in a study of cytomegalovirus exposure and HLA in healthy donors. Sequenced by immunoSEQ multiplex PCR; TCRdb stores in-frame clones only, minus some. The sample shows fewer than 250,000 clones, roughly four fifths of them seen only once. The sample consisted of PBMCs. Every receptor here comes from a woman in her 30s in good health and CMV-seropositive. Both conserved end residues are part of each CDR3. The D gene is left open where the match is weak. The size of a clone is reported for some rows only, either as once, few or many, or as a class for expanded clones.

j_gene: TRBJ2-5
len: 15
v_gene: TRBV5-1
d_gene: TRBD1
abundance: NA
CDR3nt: TGCGCCAGCAGCTCGTTAGACAGGGGAGGAGAGACCCAGTACTTC
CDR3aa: CASSSLDRGGETQYF

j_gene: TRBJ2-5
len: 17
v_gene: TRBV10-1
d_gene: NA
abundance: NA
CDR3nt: TGCGCCAGCAGATCCCACGATTGGGGTCAGGGCGTGGAGACCCAGTACTTC
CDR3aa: CASRSHDWGQGVETQYF

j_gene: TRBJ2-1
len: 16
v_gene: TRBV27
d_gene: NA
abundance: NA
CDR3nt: TGTGCCAGCAGTCCGAGGCCAGTCCCTTCCCTTAATGAGCAGTTCTTC
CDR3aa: CASSPRPVPSLNEQFF

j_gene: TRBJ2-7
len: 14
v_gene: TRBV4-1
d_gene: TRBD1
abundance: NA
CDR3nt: TGCGCCAGCAGCCAAGAACAGGGGAGTTTCGAGCAGTACTTC
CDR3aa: CASSQEQGSFEQYF

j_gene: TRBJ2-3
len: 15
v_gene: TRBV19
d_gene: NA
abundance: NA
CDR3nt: TGTGCCAGTAGTATGGGTAGCTCTCCTGGGGATACGCAGTATTTT
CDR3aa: CASSMGSSPGDTQYF

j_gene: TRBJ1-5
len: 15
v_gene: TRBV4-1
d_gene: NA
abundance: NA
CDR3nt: TGCGCCAGCAGCCAAGATTCCGGGGGGGGTCAGCCCCAGCATTTT
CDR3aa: CASSQDSGGGQPQHF

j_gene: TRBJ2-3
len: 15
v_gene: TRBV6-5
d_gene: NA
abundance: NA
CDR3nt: TGTGCCAGCAGTTCATCCGGGTCTAGCACAGATACGCAGTATTTT
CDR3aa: CASSSSGSSTDTQYF

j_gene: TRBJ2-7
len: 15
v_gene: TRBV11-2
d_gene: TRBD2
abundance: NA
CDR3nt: TGTGCCAGCAGATCCGTTAGCGGGAGTACCTACGAGCAGTACTTC
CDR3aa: CASRSVSGSTYEQYF

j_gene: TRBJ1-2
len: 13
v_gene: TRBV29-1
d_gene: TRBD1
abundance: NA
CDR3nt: TGCAGCGTTGACCTACAGGGGGACTATGGCTACACCTTC
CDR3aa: CSVDLQGDYGYTF

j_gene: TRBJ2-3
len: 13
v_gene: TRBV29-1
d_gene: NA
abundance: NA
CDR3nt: TGCAGCGTTGATGGACTGGCCACAGATACGCAGTATTTT
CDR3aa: CSVDGLATDTQYF

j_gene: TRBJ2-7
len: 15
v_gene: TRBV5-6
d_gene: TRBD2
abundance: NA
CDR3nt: TGTGCCAGCAGCTTTTGGACTAGCGGGATATACGAGCAGTACTTC
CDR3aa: CASSFWTSGIYEQYF

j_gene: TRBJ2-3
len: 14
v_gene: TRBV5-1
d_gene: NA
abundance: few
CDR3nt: TGCGCCAGCAGCATGGCCCCAAGAGGAGATACGCAGTATTTT
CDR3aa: CASSMAPRGDTQYF

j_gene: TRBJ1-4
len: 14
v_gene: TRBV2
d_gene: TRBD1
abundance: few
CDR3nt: TGTGCCAGCAGCCGGGACAGGCATAATGAAAAACTGTTTTTT
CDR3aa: CASSRDRHNEKLFF

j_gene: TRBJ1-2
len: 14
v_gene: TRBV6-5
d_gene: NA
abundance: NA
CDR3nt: TGTGCCAGCAGTTACTCGGAGGTCTACTATGGCTACACCTTC
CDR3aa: CASSYSEVYYGYTF

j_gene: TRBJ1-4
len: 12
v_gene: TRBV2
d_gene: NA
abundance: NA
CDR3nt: TGTGCCGGCGCCGGGGGTAGGGAAAAACTGTTTTTT
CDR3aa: CAGAGGREKLFF

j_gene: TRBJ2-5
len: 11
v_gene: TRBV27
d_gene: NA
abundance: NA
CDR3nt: TGTGCCAGCAGTACCTATGGGACCCAGTACTTC
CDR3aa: CASSTYGTQYF

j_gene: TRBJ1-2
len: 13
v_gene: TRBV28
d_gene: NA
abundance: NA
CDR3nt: TGTGCCAGCAGTTTCACGGGGTCCCCTGGCTACACCTTC
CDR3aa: CASSFTGSPGYTF

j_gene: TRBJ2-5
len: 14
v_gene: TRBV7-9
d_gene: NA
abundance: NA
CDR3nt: TGTGCCAGCAGCCCCACGACAGGCCCCGGGAACCGGTACTTC
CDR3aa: CASSPTTGPGNRYF